This TCR beta chain is from a study of blood T cell repertoires in COVID-19. Background on the study: The United States, Italy and Spain supplied acute and convalescent COVID-19 samples. T cells, B-cell-depleted T cells, or PBMCs provided the cDNA or gDNA that served as material.

Seattle patient enrollment occurred during active infection, with longitudinal follow-up thereafter. Profiled with immunoSEQ multiplex PCR; TCRdb holds only in-frame clones, not every one. This table has fewer than 200,000 clones, around 93% appearing once. This CDR3 contains 18 residues. The germline V gene has CDR1 SGHDT and CDR2 YYEEEE. The V and J ends lost 4 bases and 1 base, in that order; junction bases with no gene match: 11. The receptor comes from a man aged 25 to 40 with COVID-19, enrolled during active disease. The rearrangement joins TRBV5-6 to TRBJ1-2; 12 bases match TRBD1. The material sequenced was peripheral blood. The CDR3 here is CASSPTGTGGIGNYGYTF. DNA of the CDR3: TGTGCCAGCAGCCCAACCGGGACAGGGGGCATAGGTAACTATGGCTACACCTTC.